Following are 25 T cell receptor beta chains from one sample sequenced in a study of cytomegalovirus exposure and HLA in healthy donors. With 60 Vbeta and 13 Jbeta primers, the PCR was carried out. The protocol was immunoSEQ multiplex PCR, while the TCRdb copy is restricted to in-frame clones and leaves out a portion. The table has some 77,000 clones, about 80% seen once. Sample: PBMCs. Receptors were obtained from a man between 25 and 39 years old in good health and CMV-seronegative.

The J gene is TRBJ1-2, the V gene TRBV6-1; D call uncertain. In germline, CDR1 is MNHNS, CDR2 SASEGT. CDR3 length equals 15 residues. V was clipped by 5 bases and J by 8 bases, with 21 bases between them. The CDR3 coding sequence is TGTGCCAGCAGTCCCTCCGTCGGCGGGAGTGTGGGCTACACCTTC. It yields the protein CASSPSVGGSVGYTF.

This sequence joins TRBV6-1 and TRBJ2-6, with a tentative D call TRBD1 (5 bases). V shed 6 bases and J shed 0 bases, with 9 bases lying between them. There are 15 residues in the CDR3. Germline assignment: CDR1 MNHNS and CDR2 SASEGT. DNA for the CDR3: TGTGCCAGCAGGGCTGACAGCTCTGGGGCCAACGTCCTGACTTTC. It encodes CASRADSSGANVLTF.

This chain uses TRBV6-5 with TRBJ2-1; TRBD2 aligns across 11 bases. Looked up from germline, CDR1 is MNHEY and CDR2 is SVGAGI. The J segment lost 9 bases and the V segment lost 2 bases, leaving 6 bases of the junction unmatched. The CDR3 covers 15 residues. The CDR3 here is CASSYIAGGQGEQFF. CDR3 DNA: TGTGCCAGCAGTTACATAGCGGGAGGGCAAGGTGAGCAGTTCTTC.

The V and J genes are TRBV9 and TRBJ2-7; 8 bases are a match to TRBD1. Trimming at V came to 2 bases and at J to 11 bases, leaving 9 bases not matched to a gene. Germline CDR1 SGDLS, CDR2 YYNGEE. CDR3 length equals 13 residues. The CDR3 spells CASSVYSTGGEYF. For the CDR3, the DNA is TGTGCCAGCAGCGTTTATAGTACAGGGGGAGAGTACTTC.

The rearrangement links TRBV12-5 to TRBJ2-1; 7 nucleotides line up with TRBD1. There are 17 residues in the CDR3. Germline trimming cut 7 bases from V and 2 bases from J; bases unmatched to any gene: 14. Germline V gene data show CDR1 as LGHNT and CDR2 as FRNRAP. The CDR3 is CASAPPKGAPTYNEQFF. The CDR3 DNA sequence: TGTGCTAGTGCACCGCCCAAGGGGGCTCCGACCTACAATGAGCAGTTCTTC.

This chain joins TRBV28 and TRBJ2-5; D not resolved. The CDR3 is made up of 12 amino acids. Between the trimmed V and J ends, which lost 11 bases and 4 bases, there was a span of 14 bases. CDR1 and CDR2 (germline): MDHEN, SYDVKM. The CDR3 bases are TGTGCCGGTTCAAAGCGCAGAGAGACCCAGTACTTC. Its translation: CAGSKRRETQYF.

This chain uses TRBV5-4 with TRBJ2-1; D may be TRBD1 (5 bases). The CDR3 extends over 13 amino acids. Germline-derived CDR1 and CDR2 are SGHNT and YYREEE (reference sequence). Trimming took off 3 bases at V and 2 bases at J, with 6 bases between the two ends. CDR3 sequence: CASSSTAYNEQFF. In nucleotides, the CDR3 is TGTGCCAGCAGCTCGACAGCCTACAATGAGCAGTTCTTC. The whole variable domain, remainder taken from reference TRBV5-4 and TRBJ2-1, is ETGVTQSPTHLIKTRGQQVTLRCSSQSGHNTVSWYQQALGQGPQFIFQYYREEENGRGNFPPRFSGLQFPNYSSELNVNALELDDSALYLCASSSTAYNEQFFGPGTRLTVL.

The V gene is TRBV4-1, the J gene TRBJ1-4, with D tentatively TRBD1 (5 bases). CDR1 and CDR2 from the germline V gene are MGHRA and YSYEKL. The CDR3 totals 14 residues. V was trimmed by 0 bases and J by 10 bases, leaving 12 bases between them. In DNA, the CDR3 is TGCGCCAGCAGCCAAGAGCCCCAGGGTGGAAAACTGTTTTTT. It yields the protein CASSQEPQGGKLFF.

The chain uses TRBV6-4 and TRBJ2-3; TRBD2 matches 13 bases. CDR1 MRHNA and CDR2 SNTAGT come from the germline V gene. V shed 3 bases and J 4 bases; nucleotides not matched to a gene: 1. This CDR3 is built from 15 residues. This CDR3 is CASSELAGGPDTQYF. As DNA, the CDR3 is TGTGCCAGCAGTGAACTAGCGGGGGGGCCAGATACGCAGTATTTT.

The V gene is TRBV18, the J gene TRBJ2-3; 12 bases fit TRBD2. Germline V gene data show CDR1 as KGHSH and CDR2 as LQKENI. Unmatched junction bases numbered 11, after V lost 3 bases and J lost 10 bases. This CDR3 is 16 amino acids long. The CDR3 DNA reads TGTGCCAGCTCACCGGAACTAGCGGGGGGATCCGGGGCGCAGTATTTT. Amino acids: CASSPELAGGSGAQYF.

V is TRBV5-1 and J is TRBJ2-2, with 8 bases lining up with TRBD1. The V and J ends lost 7 bases and 2 bases, in that order; junction bases with no gene match: 10. Germline-derived CDR1 and CDR2 are SGHRS and YFSETQ. The CDR3 sequence is 16 residues long. This chain's CDR3 is CASSPRTGINTGELFF. The CDR3 nucleotides read TGCGCCAGCTCCCCCAGGACAGGGATAAACACCGGGGAGCTGTTTTTT.

This clone was recorded a few times. The genes are TRBV7-8 and TRBJ2-4, with 8 bases aligning to TRBD1. The V gene's germline CDR1 is SGHVS and CDR2 FQNEAQ. Trimming took 0 bases from V and 6 from J; bases not matched to a gene: 10. The CDR3 is made up of 17 amino acids. The CDR3 protein is CASSLASTGAGGNIQYF. In DNA, the CDR3 is TGTGCCAGCAGCTTAGCGTCGACAGGGGCTGGGGGAAACATTCAGTACTTC.

The chain joins TRBV28 to TRBJ2-3; 7 nucleotides line up with TRBD2. V was clipped by 4 bases and J by 2 bases; unmatched bases: 9. This CDR3 has 16 amino acids. The germline V gene has CDR1 MDHEN and CDR2 SYDVKM. CDR3 amino acids: CASSSPGLADTDTQYF. CDR3 nucleotides: TGTGCCAGCAGTTCCCCGGGTCTAGCGGACACAGATACGCAGTATTTT. Looking up the rest from reference TRBV28 and TRBJ2-3 gives the full variable domain: DVKVTQSSRYLVKRTGEKVFLECVQDMDHENMFWYRQDPGLGLRLIYFSYDVKMKEKGDIPEGYSVSREKKERFSLILESASTNQTSMYLCASSSPGLADTDTQYFGPGTRLTVL.

The chain is built from TRBV6-1 and TRBJ2-1; 7 positions match TRBD1. V gave up 7 bases and J gave up 1 base; unmatched junction bases: 4. The CDR3 totals 14 residues. Germline V lookup: CDR1 MNHNS, CDR2 SASEGT. This CDR3 is CASTRDRSYNEQFF. As DNA, the CDR3 is TGTGCCAGCACCCGGGACAGATCCTACAATGAGCAGTTCTTC.

In this sample, this clone turned up a few times. This sequence joins TRBV2 and TRBJ2-3; D uncertain. Germline CDR1 and CDR2: SNHLY and FYNNEI. The CDR3 has 15 amino acids. V was clipped by 4 bases and J by 0 bases, with 11 bases between them. CDR3 protein: CASSGVGVSTDTQYF. The CDR3 bases are TGTGCCAGCAGTGGGGTTGGAGTTAGCACAGATACGCAGTATTTT.

In this sample, this clone is medium-sized. The genes are TRBV4-2 and TRBJ2-7; 7 bases map to TRBD1. Trimming at V came to 3 bases and at J to 5 bases, leaving 10 bases not matched to a gene. Per germline, CDR1 LGHNA and CDR2 YNFKEQ. This CDR3 comprises 15 residues. The CDR3 coding sequence is TGTGCCAGCAGCCAGGAGACAGGGACCAGCCACGAGCAGTACTTC. Its protein product is CASSQETGTSHEQYF.

J is TRBJ1-5 and V is TRBV4-2; the match to TRBD1 covers 8 bases. Germline CDR1 reads LGHNA; CDR2 reads YNFKEQ. This CDR3 comprises 16 residues. Unmatched junction bases numbered 3, after V lost 1 base and J lost 1 base. The CDR3 protein is CASSQVGQGSNQPQHF. Here the CDR3 DNA reads TGTGCCAGCAGCCAAGTTGGACAGGGCAGCAATCAGCCCCAGCATTTT.

The gene calls are TRBV9 and TRBJ2-5, with a tentative D call TRBD2 (7 bases). The CDR3 is 14 residues long. Trimming stripped 0 bases from V and 4 bases from J, with 10 bases between. Germline-derived CDR1 and CDR2 are SGDLS and YYNGEE. In nucleotides, the CDR3 is TGTGCCAGCAGCGTAGGGGGGGGCAGAGAGACCCAGTACTTC. Translating gives CASSVGGGRETQYF.

The V call is TRBV5-4, the J call TRBJ2-5; TRBD2 aligns across 13 bases. With 5 bases clipped from V and 4 bases from J, the junction kept 8 bases outside the gene matches. In germline, CDR1 is SGHNT, CDR2 YYREEE (reference sequence). This CDR3 comprises 16 residues. Here the CDR3 reads CASRLSGTSGIETQYF. The CDR3 DNA is TGTGCCAGCAGACTCTCCGGGACTAGCGGGATAGAGACCCAGTACTTC.

The rearrangement links TRBV30 to TRBJ1-3; weak D call: TRBD1 (5 bases). Germline values: CDR1 GTSNPN, CDR2 SVGIG (reference sequence). V was cut by 0 bases and J by 2 bases, with 14 bases left in between. This CDR3 region has 16 residues. The CDR3 sequence is CAWSVLGRGPGNTIYF. The CDR3 bases are TGTGCCTGGAGTGTATTGGGGCGGGGACCTGGAAACACCATATATTTT.

The chain employs TRBV18 and TRBJ1-2, with 7 bases matching TRBD1. The CDR3 loop spans 13 amino acids. The germline gives CDR1 KGHSH, CDR2 LQKENI. V shed 5 bases and J 8 bases; nucleotides not matched to a gene: 8. Here the CDR3 reads CASSFGTVLGYTF. CDR3 nucleotides: TGTGCCAGCTCATTCGGGACAGTTTTAGGCTACACCTTC.

This clone occurred a few times. This sequence joins TRBV2 and TRBJ2-7; no reliable D call. Germline-derived CDR1 and CDR2 are SNHLY and FYNNEI. With 5 bases removed from V and 3 bases from J, the gap between germline ends came to 2 bases. This CDR3 region has 10 residues. The CDR3 sequence is CASSYYEQYF. CDR3 sequence (DNA): TGTGCCAGCAGTTACTACGAGCAGTACTTC.

The rearrangement uses TRBV12-5 and TRBJ2-2; a possible D gene is TRBD1 (5 bases). The CDR3 loop spans 15 amino acids. V was clipped by 1 base and J by 3 bases, with 9 bases between them. Germline loops: CDR1 LGHNT, CDR2 FRNRAP. This CDR3 is CASGLGREYTGELFF. CDR3 DNA: TGTGCTAGTGGTTTGGGCAGGGAATACACCGGGGAGCTGTTTTTT.

As to this clone: The sample holds other DNA sequences that translate to the same CDR3. This chain joins TRBV7-2 and TRBJ2-2; D call uncertain. Trimming left V 3 bases short and J 5 bases short, with 4 bases between. The CDR3 sequence is 12 residues long. Germline lookup yields CDR1 SGHTA and CDR2 FQGNSA. CDR3 loop: CASSFLTGELFF. The CDR3 DNA sequence: TGTGCCAGCAGCTTCCTTACCGGGGAGCTGTTTTTT.

The rearrangement joins TRBV6-5 to TRBJ2-7, with 12 bases matching TRBD2. In germline, CDR1 is MNHEY, CDR2 SVGAGI. The CDR3 extends over 15 amino acids. J gave up 5 bases and V 7 bases, and 9 bases lay outside the gene matches. CDR3 DNA sequence: TGTGCCAGCAAGAGGGAGGCTAGCGGGAGGGACGAGCAGTACTTC. Translating it yields CASKREASGRDEQYF.